The 17 T cell receptor beta chains below all came from one sample that was sequenced in a study of cytomegalovirus exposure and HLA in healthy donors (dated by TCRdb to 2016 to 2017). Library generation was performed with the immunoSEQ multiplex PCR assay. The multiplex PCR relied on a mix of 60 forward primers for TCR Vbeta segments and 13 reverse primers for TCR Jbeta segments. The table was pulled from immuneACCESS by TCRdb, which kept in-frame rearrangements only. Such tables lose some clones; where checked, under half of the loss comes from unresolved V genes, and the rest has no known cause. Here the sample has some 160,000 clones; approximately 88% occur a single time. 1.5% to 1.7% of the sample lies in the top ten. The sample was PBMCs. The receptor set was obtained from a woman aged 18-29 years in good health and CMV-seronegative.

As DNA, the CDR3 is TGCGCCAGCAGCTTGCTCCCCTCTAATCAGCCCCAGCATTTT. Translation: CASSLLPSNQPQHF. The J gene is TRBJ1-5, the V gene TRBV5-1; D gene ambiguous. The V end lost 1 base, the J end lost 4 bases, and 9 bases lay between the germline ends. CDR1 SGHRS and CDR2 YFSETQ come from the germline V gene. The CDR3 runs to 14 residues.

Concerning this clone: Other DNA sequences within the sample encode an identical CDR3. This chain joins TRBV5-4 and TRBJ2-3; unclear D gene. V was shortened by 0 bases and J by 2 bases, with 10 bases between the two germline ends. CDR3 length equals 15 residues. Germline V gives CDR1 SGHNT, CDR2 YYREEE (reference sequence). CDR3 loop: CASSLDPTTTDTQYF. CDR3 DNA sequence: TGTGCCAGCAGCTTGGATCCTACCACCACAGATACGCAGTATTTT.

CDR3 nucleotide sequence: TGCAGCGTTGAAGATCTGGGTAACGGGCAGCCCCAGCATTTT. Its protein product is CSVEDLGNGQPQHF. V usage is TRBV29-1 and J usage is TRBJ1-5, with unresolved D. The CDR3 has 14 residues. The ends were cut back, 0 bases at V and 7 bases at J, with 13 bases in the middle. Per the germline V gene, CDR1 is SQVTM and CDR2 is ANQGSEA.

The CDR3 sequence: CASSIPGGAAPLHF. For the CDR3, the DNA is TGTGCCAGTAGTATCCCAGGGGGCGCGGCACCCCTCCACTTT. The J gene is TRBJ1-6, the V gene TRBV19; 8 nucleotides match TRBD1. The J segment lost 11 bases and the V segment lost 3 bases, leaving 6 bases of the junction unmatched. This CDR3 is built from 14 residues. The germline V gene has CDR1 LNHDA and CDR2 SQIVND (reference sequence).

The chain joins TRBV7-2 to TRBJ2-3, with D perhaps TRBD2 (6 bases). This CDR3 is 14 amino acids long. Germline CDR1 SGHTA, CDR2 FQGNSA. Trimming cost V 3 bases and J 1 base, with 8 bases left between them. The CDR3 nucleotides are TGTGCCAGCAGCTTCTGGGGGGGCACAGATACGCAGTATTTT. This gives the protein CASSFWGGTDTQYF.

This chain joins TRBV28 and TRBJ2-2; 9 bases agree with TRBD1. V shed 6 bases, J shed 6 bases, and the junction held 5 bases outside the gene matches. Germline V gene sequence: CDR1 MDHEN, CDR2 SYDVKM. The CDR3 has 14 amino acids. This CDR3 is CASRRTGVPGELFF. As DNA, the CDR3 is TGTGCCAGCAGACGGACAGGGGTGCCCGGGGAGCTGTTTTTT.

V gene TRBV28 combines with J gene TRBJ2-2; possible D gene TRBD2, 8 bases. The CDR3 is 18 amino acids. CDR1 MDHEN and CDR2 SYDVKM come from the germline V gene. Trimming cost V 6 bases and J 2 bases, with 22 bases left between them. CDR3 coding DNA: TGTGCCAGCAGCCCGAGGGGGCGGGGGGCCCACAACACCGGGGAGCTGTTTTTT. Its protein product is CASSPRGRGAHNTGELFF.

The chain combines TRBV30 with TRBJ2-7, with 11 bases that match TRBD1. Per germline, CDR1 GTSNPN and CDR2 SVGIG (reference sequence). V trimming: 1 base; J trimming: 5 bases; junction bases outside the gene matches: 7. CDR3 length: 15 amino acids. The CDR3 reads CAWSEYGTGGNEQYF. CDR3 DNA sequence: TGTGCCTGGAGTGAATACGGGACAGGGGGTAACGAGCAGTACTTC.

DNA of the CDR3: TGTGCCAGCGCCATACAGGGGTCCTCCGGCTACACCTTC. It translates to CASAIQGSSGYTF. This chain connects TRBV18 to TRBJ1-2, with TRBD1 identical over 7 bases. The CDR3 totals 13 residues. Germline V gene data show CDR1 as KGHSH and CDR2 as LQKENI. J lost 8 bases, V lost 8 bases, and 11 bases had no gene match.

This chain links TRBV10-3 with TRBJ2-7; TRBD1 aligns across 7 bases. From germline, CDR1 is ENHRY and CDR2 SYGVKD. The CDR3 runs 14 residues. Trimming at V came to 4 bases and at J to 2 bases, leaving 5 bases not matched to a gene. Here the CDR3 DNA reads TGTGCCATCAGTGCATCAGGGGGAGCCTACGAGCAGTACTTC. This sequence encodes CAISASGGAYEQYF.

The V call is TRBV6-5, the J call TRBJ1-1, with TRBD1 matching over 8 bases. In germline, CDR1 is MNHEY, CDR2 SVGAGI. The CDR3 is made up of 15 amino acids. The V gene end was trimmed by 6 bases and the J gene end by 0 bases; junction bases not matched to a gene: 6. The CDR3 DNA reads TGTGCCAGCAGAATCGGACAGGGCTTGAACACTGAAGCTTTCTTT. This translates into CASRIGQGLNTEAFF.

This chain connects TRBV6-5 to TRBJ2-7; the D gene is possibly TRBD1 (5 bases). This CDR3 spans 12 amino acids. The ends were cut back, 6 bases at V and 4 bases at J, with 10 bases in the middle. Germline loops: CDR1 MNHEY, CDR2 SVGAGI. CDR3 loop: CASRRQKYEQYF. In DNA form, the CDR3 reads TGTGCCAGCAGAAGACAGAAGTACGAGCAGTACTTC.

The genes are TRBV10-2 and TRBJ2-5; D is perhaps TRBD1 (5 bases). The DNA end is a closer match to TRBJ2-7, so the J assignment may be wrong. The V gene's germline CDR1 is WSHSY and CDR2 SAAADI. CDR3 length equals 15 residues. The CDR3, as DNA: TGCGCCAGCAGAACCCAGGGATCGGGCTCCTACGAGCAGTACTTC. It yields the protein CASRTQGSGSYEQYF.

This clone has just a few counts. The chain links TRBV5-1 to TRBJ2-2, with TRBD2 matching 8 bases. The CDR3 is 16 residues long. Germline V gene sequence: CDR1 SGHRS, CDR2 YFSETQ. The V segment lost 3 bases and the J segment 4 bases; nucleotides outside the gene matches: 8. In nucleotides, the CDR3 is TGCGCCAGCAGCTCGACTAGCGTGCGTGGCACCGGGGAGCTGTTTTTT. Its translation is CASSSTSVRGTGELFF.

The rearrangement links TRBV4-2 to TRBJ1-2, with a weak D call TRBD1 (5 bases). This CDR3 region has 14 residues. Trimming took off 0 bases at V and 2 bases at J, with 7 bases between the two ends. Germline assignment: CDR1 LGHNA and CDR2 YNFKEQ. CDR3 sequence: CASSQDKGNYGYTF. In nucleotides, the CDR3 is TGTGCCAGCAGCCAAGATAAGGGGAACTATGGCTACACCTTC.

The V and J genes are TRBV5-4 and TRBJ2-1; D gene ambiguous. There are 15 residues in the CDR3. Germline lookup yields CDR1 SGHNT and CDR2 YYREEE (reference sequence). The V end was cut by 1 base, the J end by 0 bases, with 8 bases between. The CDR3 DNA sequence: TGTGCCAGCAGCTTGTTACAGAACTCCTACAATGAGCAGTTCTTC. It translates to CASSLLQNSYNEQFF.

J is TRBJ1-2 and V is TRBV7-9; D not resolved. Looked up from germline, CDR1 is SEHNR and CDR2 is FQNEAQ (reference sequence). The CDR3 has 14 residues. V lost 7 bases and J lost 10, with 22 bases in between. The CDR3: CASTLPSRRGDYTF. In DNA form, the CDR3 reads TGTGCCAGCACCCTCCCCAGCCGGCGGGGAGACTACACCTTC.